Following are 23 T cell receptor beta chains from one sample sequenced in a study of T cells in Graves' hyperthyroidism and ophthalmopathy. RNA transcripts yielded amplified TCR beta CDR3 regions. HTBI primers drove first-round RT-PCR of the TCR CDR3. TCRdb recomputed calls from the multiplex PCR reads with MiXCR, one row per CDR3 protein. The table records hundreds of thousands of distinct CDR3 sequences, 13% of them present only once. Input material: blood. These receptors all stem from a woman between 18 and 29 years old with Graves' hyperthyroidism.

This clonotype was seen ten or more times. V and J are TRBV12-3 or TRBV12-4 and TRBJ1-2; the match to TRBD1 covers 10 bases. Trimming cost V 6 bases and J 8 bases; bases outside gene matches: 6. This CDR3 contains 13 residues. The CDR3 loop reads CASRTDRGQGYTF. The CDR3, as DNA: TGTGCCAGCAGGACTGACAGGGGGCAGGGCTACACCTTC.

This clonotype occurred a few times. This chain links TRBV7-8 with TRBJ2-5; D remains ambiguous. The CDR3 loop spans 14 amino acids. From germline, CDR1 is SGHVS and CDR2 FQNEAQ. V dropped 1 base and J dropped 7 bases, with 13 bases sitting between them. The CDR3 coding sequence is TGTGCCAGCAGCTTAGGGGCCGCTAAGGGGACCCAGTACTTC. The encoded protein is CASSLGAAKGTQYF. Using reference TRBV7-8 and TRBJ2-5 for the parts outside the CDR3, the full variable domain is GAGVSQSPRYKVAKRGQDVALRCDPISGHVSLFWYQQALGQGPEFLTYFQNEAQLDKSGLPSDRFFAERPEGSVSTLKIQRTQQEDSAVYLCASSLGAAKGTQYFGPGTRLLVL.

This clonotype was seen many times. The chain uses TRBV19 and TRBJ2-3, with D unresolved. Germline CDR1 reads LNHDA; CDR2 reads SQIVND (reference sequence). This CDR3 region has 18 residues. Trimming cost V 2 bases and J 2 bases, with 20 bases left between them. In DNA form, the CDR3 reads TGTGCCAGTAGTATATCCCCCCCGACCGTGTTATCCACAGATACGCAGTATTTT. It encodes CASSISPPTVLSTDTQYF.

This clonotype was picked up a small number of times. J is TRBJ1-4 and V is TRBV7-9, with D possibly TRBD1 on 5 matching bases. The length of the CDR3 is 15 residues. V lost 3 bases and J lost 0, with 8 bases in between. Germline CDR1 is SEHNR and CDR2 is FQNEAQ (reference sequence). The CDR3 here is CASSFGTATNEKLFF. The DNA of the CDR3 is TGTGCCAGCAGCTTCGGGACGGCAACTAATGAAAAACTGTTTTTT.

Many counts were recorded for this clonotype. This chain connects TRBV11-2 to TRBJ2-7; possible D gene TRBD2, 5 bases. V was clipped by 4 bases and J by 3 bases, with 16 bases between them. In germline, CDR1 is SGHAT, CDR2 FQNNGV. The CDR3 spans 15 residues. As DNA, the CDR3 is TGTGCCAGCAGCTCCACAGCGGAGAAAGGCTACGAGCAGTACTTC. Encoded protein: CASSSTAEKGYEQYF.

This clonotype has ten or more counts. The chain recombines TRBV7-2 with TRBJ2-7; 7 bases agree with TRBD2. Germline V gene lookup returns CDR1 SGHTA and CDR2 FQGNSA. With 0 bases clipped from V and 4 bases from J, the junction kept 6 bases outside the gene matches. CDR3 size: 15 residues. CDR3 sequence (DNA): TGTGCCAGCAGCTTAGCGTTGCGGGAGAGGTACGAGCAGTACTTC. It is translated as CASSLALRERYEQYF.

This clonotype showed up many times. This chain links TRBV6-1 with TRBJ1-6; possible D gene TRBD1, 6 bases. The length of the CDR3 is 16 residues. The germline V gene encodes CDR1 MNHNS and CDR2 SASEGT. V gave up 5 bases and J gave up 2 bases, with 13 bases separating them. CDR3 region: CASSTDRTTYNSPLHF. CDR3 sequence (DNA): TGTGCCAGCAGTACCGACAGGACAACCTATAATTCACCCCTCCACTTT.

This clonotype appeared many times. The rearrangement joins TRBV12-3 or TRBV12-4 to TRBJ1-3; D remains unclear. Between the trimmed V and J ends, which lost 4 bases and 4 bases, there was a span of 11 bases. The CDR3 is 14 amino acids. The CDR3 DNA reads TGTGCCAGCAGTTCCACGATGATAGGAAACACCATATATTTT. Its protein product is CASSSTMIGNTIYF.

This clonotype was counted a few times. This may come from a read error, since a much larger clone is one base off. This chain uses TRBV6-1 with TRBJ2-1; D unclear. Germline V gene data show CDR1 as MNHNS and CDR2 as SASEGT. CDR3 size: 13 residues. The chain's CDR3 is CASSRDAYNEQLF. In DNA form, the CDR3 reads TGTGCCAGCAGTAGGGATGCCTACAATGAGCAGCTCTTC.

This clonotype was seen repeatedly, ten times or more. This chain connects TRBV7-3 to TRBJ2-1; possible D gene TRBD2, 6 bases. The CDR3 is 16 residues long. CDR1 and CDR2 from the germline V gene are SGHTA and FQGTGA. Trimming removed 0 bases from V and 6 bases from J, with 15 bases in between. This chain's CDR3 is CASSLTGGLSPNEQFF. In DNA form, the CDR3 reads TGTGCCAGCAGCTTAACGGGGGGACTTTCTCCCAATGAGCAGTTCTTC.

V and J are TRBV7-3 and TRBJ2-5, with D uncertain. This CDR3 has 14 residues. Germline CDR1 is SGHTA and CDR2 is FQGTGA. The germline V and J ends were trimmed by 1 base and 0 bases, with 6 bases remaining between them. CDR3 residues: CASSLSSNQETQYF. The CDR3 DNA follows: TGTGCCAGCAGCTTAAGTAGTAACCAAGAGACCCAGTACTTC. The full variable domain, with the rest looked up from reference TRBV7-3 and TRBJ2-5, is GAGVSQTPSNKVTEKGKYVELRCDPISGHTALYWYRQSLGQGPEFLIYFQGTGAADDSGLPNDRFFAVRPEGSVSTLKIQRTERGDSAVYLCASSLSSNQETQYFGPGTRLLVL.

The sample holds many counts of this clonotype. The chain carries TRBV27 and TRBJ1-5; D not resolved. This CDR3 region has 13 residues. The V gene's germline CDR1 is MNHEY and CDR2 SMNVEV (reference sequence). V shed 2 bases and J shed 4 bases, with 6 bases lying between them. CDR3 region: CASSLERNQPQHF. CDR3 in DNA: TGTGCCAGCAGTTTAGAGCGAAATCAGCCCCAGCATTTT.

The chain links TRBV6-1 to TRBJ2-1; no definite D call. Deletions cut 5 bases from V and 15 bases from J, with 14 bases between. Germline CDR1 and CDR2: MNHNS and SASEGT. This CDR3 is 11 amino acids long. This chain's CDR3 is CASSPTPKTFF. Here the CDR3 DNA reads TGTGCCAGCAGTCCGACACCTAAGACGTTCTTC.

This clonotype has ten or more counts. This chain joins TRBV28 and TRBJ1-2; TRBD1 is a possible D gene (6 bases). The CDR3 length is 14 residues. Deletions cut 6 bases from V and 4 bases from J, with 15 bases between. Per the germline V gene, CDR1 is MDHEN and CDR2 is SYDVKM. This chain's CDR3 is CASRIQTGPYGYTF. In nucleotides, the CDR3 is TGTGCCAGCAGGATCCAGACAGGACCCTATGGCTACACCTTC.

J is TRBJ1-2 and V is TRBV19; D remains ambiguous. CDR1 and CDR2 (germline): LNHDA, SQIVND (reference sequence). The V end was cut by 3 bases, the J end by 3 bases, with 5 bases between. The CDR3 has 12 amino acids. CDR3 DNA: TGTGCCAGTAGTATGAGGGACTATGGCTACACCTTC. Translated, it gives CASSMRDYGYTF.

This clonotype was observed many times. The rearrangement uses TRBV20-1 and TRBJ2-7; 8 bases agree with TRBD1. Per the germline V gene, CDR1 is DFQATT and CDR2 is SNEGSKA (reference sequence). J was trimmed by 5 bases and V by 1 base; bases with no gene match: 7. This CDR3 is built from 14 residues. For the CDR3, the DNA is TGCAGTGCTAGAGTGGGGACAGGTCCGAACGAGCAGTACTTC. Amino acids: CSARVGTGPNEQYF.

This clonotype was seen at least ten times. The chain combines TRBV12-3 or TRBV12-4 with TRBJ1-5; D is unclear. The CDR3 contains 14 residues. V was trimmed by 3 bases and J by 4 bases, leaving 10 bases between them. In DNA form, the CDR3 reads TGTGCCAGCAGTTTTCTGGGGAGGAATCAGCCCCAGCATTTT. Translating gives CASSFLGRNQPQHF.

This clonotype has only a few counts. The J gene is TRBJ1-3, the V gene TRBV10-3; no clear D gene. CDR3 size: 12 residues. Trimming took off 4 bases at V and 4 bases at J, with 5 bases between the two ends. CDR1 is ENHRY and CDR2 is SYGVKD in the germline V gene. The CDR3 region has the DNA TGTGCCATCAGTGGCCAGGGAAACACCATATATTTT. Protein: CAISGQGNTIYF.

The chain is built from TRBV20-1 and TRBJ2-2; the D gene is possibly TRBD2 (5 bases). The CDR3 is 12 residues long. Trimming left V 4 bases short and J 14 bases short, with 17 bases between. Germline CDR1 is DFQATT and CDR2 is SNEGSKA (reference sequence). The CDR3 sequence: CSATPLQGSLFF. The DNA of the CDR3 is TGCAGTGCTACCCCCTTACAAGGGAGCCTGTTTTTT.

This clonotype was picked up many times. The V gene is TRBV29-1, the J gene TRBJ2-3, with 10 nucleotides matching TRBD2. J gave up 0 bases and V 1 base, and 7 bases lay outside the gene matches. The CDR3 totals 17 residues. The germline gives CDR1 SQVTM, CDR2 ANQGSEA. The CDR3 DNA follows: TGCAGCGTTGAAGTGTTAGCGGGAGGCGGGAGCACAGATACGCAGTATTTT. This gives the protein CSVEVLAGGGSTDTQYF.

The sample holds many counts of this clonotype. The chain employs TRBV30 and TRBJ1-2; D ambiguous. This CDR3 region has 14 residues. Germline values: CDR1 GTSNPN, CDR2 SVGIG (reference sequence). The germline V and J ends were trimmed by 1 base and 9 bases, with 18 bases remaining between them. The CDR3 DNA follows: TGTGCCTGGAGTGGTGGCGGGGTGAGGTGGAGCTACACCTTC. This encodes CAWSGGGVRWSYTF.

This clonotype was recorded at least ten times. The chain uses TRBV2 and TRBJ1-1; 8 nucleotides align to TRBD1. J was trimmed by 2 bases and V by 6 bases; bases with no gene match: 8. Germline loops: CDR1 SNHLY, CDR2 FYNNEI. This CDR3 has 15 residues. The CDR3 sequence: CASRGGQVVNTEAFF. The CDR3 DNA reads TGTGCCAGCAGGGGGGGACAGGTTGTTAACACTGAAGCTTTCTTT.

This clonotype has at least ten counts. J is TRBJ2-5 and V is TRBV5-5; D is possibly TRBD1 (5 bases). V was shortened by 4 bases and J by 0 bases, with 10 bases between the two germline ends. The CDR3 sequence is 14 residues long. Germline CDR1 is SGHKS and CDR2 is YYEKEE (reference sequence). The CDR3 DNA reads as TGTGCCAGCAGCATAGGACACTACCAAGAGACCCAGTACTTC. It encodes CASSIGHYQETQYF.